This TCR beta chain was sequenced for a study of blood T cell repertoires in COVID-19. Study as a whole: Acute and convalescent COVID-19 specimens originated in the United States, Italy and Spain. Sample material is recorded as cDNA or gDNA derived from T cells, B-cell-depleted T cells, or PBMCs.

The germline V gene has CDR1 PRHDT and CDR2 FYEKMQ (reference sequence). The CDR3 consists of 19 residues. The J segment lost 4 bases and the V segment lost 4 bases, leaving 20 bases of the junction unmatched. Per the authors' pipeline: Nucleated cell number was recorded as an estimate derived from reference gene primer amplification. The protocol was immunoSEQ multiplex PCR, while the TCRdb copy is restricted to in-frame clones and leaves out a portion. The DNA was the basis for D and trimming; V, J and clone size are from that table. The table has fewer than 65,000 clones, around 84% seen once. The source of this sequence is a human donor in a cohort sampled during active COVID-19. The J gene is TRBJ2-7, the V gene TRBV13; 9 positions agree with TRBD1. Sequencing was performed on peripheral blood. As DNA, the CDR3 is TGTGCCAGCAGCTCAACCGGGACAGGGCTCCTTGTGGAGCCTTACGAGCAGTACTTC. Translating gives CASSSTGTGLLVEPYEQYF.